A selection of T cell receptor beta chains follows, all from one sample in a study of CD8 T cells in Susac syndrome. TCRdb passed the immunoSEQ multiplex PCR reads through MiXCR, listing each CDR3 protein once. This sample has around 200,000 distinct CDR3 sequences; around 95% occur once, and the top ten carry around 0.1%. Sequences were obtained from CD4+ T cells from PBMCs. Receptor source: a human donor with Susac syndrome. The CDR3 runs from the conserved cysteine through the conserved F or W. A D gene is named only where the DNA matches it firmly. The size of a clone is reported for some rows only, either as once, few or many, or as a class for expanded clones.

DNA | CDR3 | size | D | J | V
TGTGCCAGTGGCCTACAGGGTCTTAGCACAGATACGCAGTATTTT | CASGLQGLSTDTQYF | NA | NA | TRBJ2-3 | TRBV19
TGTGCCAGCTCCAGAAGCTCCGGGACTAGCACAGATACGCAGTATTTT | CASSRSSGTSTDTQYF | NA | NA | TRBJ2-3 | TRBV18
TGTGCCAGCAGCTTGGGACAGCACAAAGCTTTCTTT | CASSLGQHKAFF | NA | NA | TRBJ1-1 | TRBV5-6
TGCGCCAGCAGCCTGGTGGCGGGTCTTTACAATGAGCAGTTCTTC | CASSLVAGLYNEQFF | NA | NA | TRBJ2-1 | TRBV5-1
TGTGCCAGCGAGGGGATCGATACGCAGTATTTT | CASEGIDTQYF | NA | NA | TRBJ2-3 | TRBV6-2/TRBV6-3
TGCGCCAGCACCTACAGGGAAAGGGCTTTAGATACGCAGTATTTT | CASTYRERALDTQYF | NA | NA | TRBJ2-3 | TRBV4-1
TGTGCCAGCAGCCGGCGGGGCAGGACTAACTACGAGCAGTACTTC | CASSRRGRTNYEQYF | NA | NA | TRBJ2-7 | TRBV3-1
TGTGCCAGCAGCCCTCAGGACTACGCGGAGACCCAGTACTTC | CASSPQDYAETQYF | NA | NA | TRBJ2-5 | TRBV12-3/TRBV12-4
TGTGCCACCAGCAGAGAGCCCTCTGGGGCCAACGTCCTGACTTTC | CATSREPSGANVLTF | NA | NA | TRBJ2-6 | TRBV15
TGTGCCAGCAGCGGGGACTTTATGAACACTGAAGCTTTCTTT | CASSGDFMNTEAFF | NA | NA | TRBJ1-1 | TRBV5-6
TGTGCCTGGAGTGTACTCGGAAACACCATATATTTT | CAWSVLGNTIYF | few | NA | TRBJ1-3 | TRBV30
TGTGCCTGGGGGACAGAGAAGTATGGCTACACCTTC | CAWGTEKYGYTF | NA | TRBD1 | TRBJ1-2 | TRBV30
TGTGCCAGCAGCTTAGCTAGGGCTCTCCAAGAGACCCAGTACTTC | CASSLARALQETQYF | NA | NA | TRBJ2-5 | TRBV11-2
TGTGCCAGCTCACCTACAGGGGATCAGCCCCAGCATTTT | CASSPTGDQPQHF | NA | TRBD1 | TRBJ1-5 | TRBV18
TGTGCCTGGAGTGATGAGCGGGGGAAAACAGATACGCAGTATTTT | CAWSDERGKTDTQYF | NA | TRBD2 | TRBJ2-3 | TRBV30
TGTGCCAGCAGCTCCGGACCAAGGGAGGGTGAAAAACTGTTTTTT | CASSSGPREGEKLFF | NA | NA | TRBJ1-4 | TRBV7-2
TGTGCCAGCAGCCCATCGACCTTTCGGGGCGATGAGCAGTTCTTC | CASSPSTFRGDEQFF | NA | NA | TRBJ2-1 | TRBV4-2
TGTGCCACCAGCAGTGCCGGGACAGGGCTGTGGGATGAGCAGTTCTTC | CATSSAGTGLWDEQFF | once | TRBD1 | TRBJ2-1 | TRBV15
TGTGCCAGCTCACCGAACCAGAACCGGCTAGGCATTCAGTACTTC | CASSPNQNRLGIQYF | NA | NA | TRBJ2-4 | TRBV18
TGTGCCAGCAGTTACTCGGGGCCAGGGCGGTCGGGTGACTATGGCTACACCTTC | CASSYSGPGRSGDYGYTF | NA | NA | TRBJ1-2 | TRBV6-5
TGCGCCAGCAGTGCGGGACGTGAAAACATTCAGTACTTC | CASSAGRENIQYF | NA | NA | TRBJ2-4 | TRBV10-1
TGTGCCAGCAGAGCCCGGGATTCCTCCTACGAGCAGTACTTC | CASRARDSSYEQYF | NA | NA | TRBJ2-7 | TRBV25-1
TGTGCCAGCAGCTTAGTGGCAGGATTGAACACTGAAGCTTTCTTT | CASSLVAGLNTEAFF | NA | NA | TRBJ1-1 | TRBV7-2
TGTGCCAGTAGTGAGCGGACTAGCGGGGGATCCTACGAGCAGTACTTC | CASSERTSGGSYEQYF | once | TRBD2 | TRBJ2-7 | TRBV19
TGTGCCAGCAGCGCTAGACCCCACGGGAGCAATCAGCCCCAGCATTTT | CASSARPHGSNQPQHF | NA | NA | TRBJ1-5 | TRBV9
TGTGCCAGCCTTAAGGGGGCAGGGGGAGTGAATCAGCCCCAGCATTTT | CASLKGAGGVNQPQHF | NA | TRBD1 | TRBJ1-5 | TRBV6-1
TGCGCCAGCAGCGTGGGACTAGCGAACAATGAGCAGTTCTTC | CASSVGLANNEQFF | NA | TRBD2 | TRBJ2-1 | TRBV5-1
TGTGCCAGCAGTGGGACAGGGCTACCCTCTGGGGCCAACGTCCTGACTTTC | CASSGTGLPSGANVLTF | NA | TRBD1 | TRBJ2-6 | TRBV12-3/TRBV12-4